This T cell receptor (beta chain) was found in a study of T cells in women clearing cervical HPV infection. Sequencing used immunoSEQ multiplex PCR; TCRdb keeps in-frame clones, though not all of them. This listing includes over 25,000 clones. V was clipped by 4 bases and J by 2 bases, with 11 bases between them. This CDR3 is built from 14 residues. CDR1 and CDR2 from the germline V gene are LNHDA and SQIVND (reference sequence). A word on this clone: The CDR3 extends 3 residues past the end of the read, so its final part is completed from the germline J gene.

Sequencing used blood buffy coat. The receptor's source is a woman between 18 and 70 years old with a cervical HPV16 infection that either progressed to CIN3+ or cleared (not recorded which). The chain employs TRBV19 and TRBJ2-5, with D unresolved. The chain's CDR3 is CASSRLQTQETQYF. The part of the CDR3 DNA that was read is TGTGCCAGTAGTAGGCTCCAGACTCAAGAGACC.